The next 10 T cell receptor beta chains were all read from a single sample in a study of early stage breast cancer tumors. Here immunoSEQ multiplex PCR was the method, and the copy in TCRdb shows in-frame clones only, minus some. The data contain tens of thousands of clones, 78% of them seen just once; the ten biggest clones take up 3% to 4%. Sample: blood. The source is a person aged 40 to 49 with breast cancer.

There are a few counts of this clone. The genes are TRBV5-1 and TRBJ2-5; TRBD1 matches at 9 bases. Germline loops: CDR1 SGHRS, CDR2 YFSETQ. The length of the CDR3 is 14 residues. After removal of 3 bases from V and 4 bases from J, the junction contained 4 bases not matched to a gene. The CDR3 reads CASSSGTGLETQYF. In nucleotides, the CDR3 is TGCGCCAGCAGCTCCGGGACAGGGCTAGAGACCCAGTACTTC. Complete variable domain (other parts from reference TRBV5-1 and TRBJ2-5): KAGVTQTPRYLIKTRGQQVTLSCSPISGHRSVSWYQQTPGQGLQFLFEYFSETQRNKGNFPGRFSGRQFSNSRSEMNVSTLELGDSALYLCASSSGTGLETQYFGPGTRLLVL.

The chain carries TRBV10-3 and TRBJ1-2; D might be TRBD1 (5 bases). The CDR3 runs to 13 residues. V was clipped by 3 bases and J by 4 bases, with 9 bases between them. Per the germline V gene, CDR1 is ENHRY and CDR2 is SYGVKD. The CDR3 DNA sequence: TGTGCCATCAGTGATTTGGGGGTCTATGGCTACACCTTC. Protein product: CAISDLGVYGYTF.

The CDR3 DNA reads as TGCGCCAGCAGCTTGCAGGGGGCCACTAATGAAAAACTGTTTTTT. It codes for CASSLQGATNEKLFF. The chain has TRBV5-1 and TRBJ1-4; 8 nucleotides match TRBD1. Germline lookup yields CDR1 SGHRS and CDR2 YFSETQ. This CDR3 spans 15 amino acids. V dropped 1 base and J dropped 2; count of bases not matched to a gene: 1.

This clone was seen only a few times. The chain carries TRBV6-4 and TRBJ2-5; D is unclear. V was cut by 5 bases and J by 6 bases, with 10 bases left in between. Germline values: CDR1 MRHNA, CDR2 SNTAGT. This CDR3 has 12 amino acids. The CDR3 sequence is CASSKRPQTQYF. The CDR3 DNA follows: TGTGCCAGCAGTAAGCGACCCCAGACCCAGTACTTC.

This chain links TRBV5-4 with TRBJ2-7; 7 bases align to TRBD1. From germline, CDR1 is SGHNT and CDR2 YYREEE (reference sequence). The V segment lost 4 bases and the J segment 2 bases; nucleotides outside the gene matches: 9. This CDR3 is 15 amino acids long. The CDR3 DNA reads TGTGCCAGCAGCGAGACAGGGTCCCCTCCCTACGAGCAGTACTTC. This encodes CASSETGSPPYEQYF.

V gene TRBV6-6 combines with J gene TRBJ1-1; D unclear. This CDR3 is 16 amino acids long. V lost 2 bases and J lost 5, with 18 bases in between. CDR1 is MNHNY and CDR2 is SVGAGI in the germline V gene (reference sequence). The CDR3 nucleotides read TGTGCCAGCAGTTACCCCGAACGGGTCGCCCTTACTGAAGCTTTCTTT. Amino acid sequence: CASSYPERVALTEAFF.

This clone was detected only a few times. The chain employs TRBV19 and TRBJ2-7; TRBD2 matches at 7 bases. Germline assignment: CDR1 LNHDA and CDR2 SQIVND (reference sequence). This CDR3 has 14 residues. The V gene end was trimmed by 5 bases and the J gene end by 3 bases; junction bases not matched to a gene: 7. DNA for the CDR3: TGTGCCAGTAGTCCAGAGACTAGCTACTACGAGCAGTACTTC. Translated, it gives CASSPETSYYEQYF. Full variable domain (missing parts from reference TRBV19 and TRBJ2-7): DGGITQSPKYLFRKEGQNVTLSCEQNLNHDAMYWYRQDPGQGLRLIYYSQIVNDFQKGDIAEGYSVSREKKESFPLTVTSAQKNPTAFYLCASSPETSYYEQYFGPGTRLTVT.

This clone was detected only a few times. The chain combines TRBV2 with TRBJ1-5, with unresolved D. The CDR3 is made up of 17 amino acids. The germline CDR1 and CDR2 sequences are SNHLY and FYNNEI. The V and J ends lost 6 bases and 3 bases respectively, with 21 bases between them. CDR3 coding DNA: TGTGCCAGCAGCCCTCCCCGGGGAAATTATATCAATCAGCCCCAGCATTTT. Its translation: CASSPPRGNYINQPQHF.

By proportion, this clone is medium-sized. The chain joins TRBV19 to TRBJ2-3; D unclear. Per germline, CDR1 LNHDA and CDR2 SQIVND (reference sequence). V shed 3 bases and J shed 0 bases, with 10 bases lying between them. This CDR3 spans 15 amino acids. CDR3 sequence (DNA): TGTGCCAGTAGTATCAATCCCGGGAGCACAGATACGCAGTATTTT. Translating it yields CASSINPGSTDTQYF. Full variable domain (rest looked up from reference TRBV19 and TRBJ2-3): DGGITQSPKYLFRKEGQNVTLSCEQNLNHDAMYWYRQDPGQGLRLIYYSQIVNDFQKGDIAEGYSVSREKKESFPLTVTSAQKNPTAFYLCASSINPGSTDTQYFGPGTRLTVL.

The J gene is TRBJ2-7, the V gene TRBV4-2; D uncertain. The V and J ends lost 1 base and 0 bases respectively, with 10 bases between them. The CDR3 runs 15 residues. The germline V gene encodes CDR1 LGHNA and CDR2 YNFKEQ. CDR3 nucleotides: TGTGCCAGCAGCCAAGCCTTGACTCTCTCCTACGAGCAGTACTTC. Protein: CASSQALTLSYEQYF.